This is a list of T cell receptor beta chains from one sample in a study of spatial heterogeneity in lung cancer. A single record per CDR3 protein comes from TCRdb applying MiXCR to the 5' RACE reads. The sample holds fewer than 25,000 distinct CDR3 sequences, 2.5% to 4% seen once. The material sequenced was PBMCs, taken at surgery. Receptors were obtained from a female donor with early-stage non-small cell lung cancer. Both conserved end residues are part of each CDR3. A D gene is named only where the DNA matches it firmly. Expanded clones get a size class; other rows say once, few or many, or leave the size out.

CDR3 protein: CASSFSAAGNEQFF; CDR3 DNA: TGTGCCAGCAGTTTCTCCGCGGCAGGGAATGAGCAGTTCTTC; D gene: -; V gene: TRBV28; J gene: TRBJ2-1; clone size: many
CDR3 protein: CASSLLTPSGYNEQFF; CDR3 DNA: TGTGCCAGCAGTTTATTAACTCCCTCAGGATACAATGAGCAGTTCTTC; D gene: -; V gene: TRBV27; J gene: TRBJ2-1; clone size: many
CDR3 protein: CASSELDDPRVNEQFF; CDR3 DNA: TGTGCCAGCAGTGAACTAGACGACCCGCGGGTCAATGAGCAGTTCTTC; D gene: -; V gene: TRBV2; J gene: TRBJ2-1; clone size: many
CDR3 protein: CSVDRGFAEAFF; CDR3 DNA: TGCAGCGTTGACAGGGGTTTTGCTGAAGCTTTCTTT; D gene: -; V gene: TRBV29-1; J gene: TRBJ1-1; clone size: medium-sized
CDR3 protein: CASSPSGQGFYEQYF; CDR3 DNA: TGTGCCAGCAGTCCGTCCGGACAGGGTTTCTACGAGCAGTACTTC; D gene: TRBD1; V gene: TRBV7-8; J gene: TRBJ2-7; clone size: many
CDR3 protein: CAWRTGTSGYTYEQYF; CDR3 DNA: TGTGCCTGGAGAACCGGGACTAGCGGGTATACCTACGAGCAGTACTTC; D gene: TRBD2; V gene: TRBV30; J gene: TRBJ2-7; clone size: many
CDR3 protein: CSVEDGGNTIYF; CDR3 DNA: TGCAGCGTTGAAGACGGGGGAAACACCATATATTTT; D gene: -; V gene: TRBV29-1; J gene: TRBJ1-3; clone size: many
CDR3 protein: CASSFEFHEQFF; CDR3 DNA: TGTGCCAGCAGTTTTGAGTTCCATGAGCAGTTCTTC; D gene: -; V gene: TRBV12-3/TRBV12-4; J gene: TRBJ2-1; clone size: many
CDR3 protein: CASSVGDSNSPLHF; CDR3 DNA: TGTGCCAGCAGTGTGGGGGACTCAAATTCACCCCTCCACTTT; D gene: -; V gene: TRBV25-1; J gene: TRBJ1-6; clone size: few
CDR3 protein: CASSQVGQGVTDTQYF; CDR3 DNA: TGCGCCAGCAGCCAAGTGGGACAGGGGGTCACAGATACGCAGTATTTT; D gene: TRBD1; V gene: TRBV4-1; J gene: TRBJ2-3; clone size: many
CDR3 protein: CASSAWTSGTDNEQFF; CDR3 DNA: TGTGCCAGCAGCGCATGGACTAGCGGGACCGATAATGAGCAGTTCTTC; D gene: TRBD2; V gene: TRBV4-2; J gene: TRBJ2-1; clone size: many
CDR3 protein: CASSFSPRGYTF; CDR3 DNA: TGTGCCAGCAGTTTTTCTCCCCGAGGCTACACCTTC; D gene: -; V gene: TRBV12-3/TRBV12-4; J gene: TRBJ1-2; clone size: -
CDR3 protein: CASSPEGGRITEQFF; CDR3 DNA: TGTGCCAGCAGTCCTGAAGGCGGGAGGATAACTGAGCAGTTCTTC; D gene: TRBD2; V gene: TRBV27; J gene: TRBJ2-1; clone size: few
CDR3 protein: CSVGQSGANEKLFF; CDR3 DNA: TGCAGCGTGGGACAGTCAGGGGCTAATGAAAAACTGTTTTTT; D gene: TRBD1; V gene: TRBV29-1; J gene: TRBJ1-4; clone size: many
CDR3 protein: CASSSPLDTMEEQFF; CDR3 DNA: TGTGCCAGCAGCTCGCCACTAGATACAATGGAGGAGCAGTTCTTC; D gene: -; V gene: TRBV7-9; J gene: TRBJ2-1; clone size: -
CDR3 protein: CASSFGYQETQYF; CDR3 DNA: TGTGCCAGCAGCTTCGGCTACCAAGAGACCCAGTACTTC; D gene: -; V gene: TRBV7-9; J gene: TRBJ2-5; clone size: many
CDR3 protein: CASSPGGGVAYNEQFF; CDR3 DNA: TGTGCCAGCAGCCCGGGGGGGGGAGTTGCGTACAATGAGCAGTTCTTC; D gene: TRBD2; V gene: TRBV28; J gene: TRBJ2-1; clone size: many
CDR3 protein: CASSLTGPLETQYF; CDR3 DNA: TGTGCCAGCAGCTTAACGGGACCCCTGGAGACCCAGTACTTC; D gene: -; V gene: TRBV7-9; J gene: TRBJ2-5; clone size: many
CDR3 protein: CASSRRRAKNIQYF; CDR3 DNA: TGTGCCAGCAGTCGTCGGAGGGCCAAAAACATTCAGTACTTC; D gene: -; V gene: TRBV12-3/TRBV12-4; J gene: TRBJ2-4; clone size: few
CDR3 protein: CASSLRTGTNTGELFF; CDR3 DNA: TGCGCCAGCAGCTTGAGGACAGGGACGAACACCGGGGAGCTGTTTTTT; D gene: TRBD1; V gene: TRBV5-1; J gene: TRBJ2-2; clone size: many
CDR3 protein: CASKGTAGRAYNEQFF; CDR3 DNA: TGTGCCAGCAAAGGGACGGCGGGACGCGCCTACAATGAGCAGTTCTTC; D gene: -; V gene: TRBV27; J gene: TRBJ2-1; clone size: many
CDR3 protein: CSAKEPGAGQPQHF; CDR3 DNA: TGCAGTGCTAAGGAACCAGGGGCTGGTCAGCCCCAGCATTTT; D gene: -; V gene: TRBV20-1; J gene: TRBJ1-5; clone size: many
CDR3 protein: CASSPPAGDEQYF; CDR3 DNA: TGTGCCAGCAGCCCTCCGGCGGGAGACGAGCAGTACTTC; D gene: TRBD2; V gene: TRBV5-6; J gene: TRBJ2-7; clone size: few
CDR3 protein: CASSFRRTGRYEQYF; CDR3 DNA: TGTGCCAGCAGCTTCCGCCGGACAGGTCGCTACGAGCAGTACTTC; D gene: -; V gene: TRBV21-1; J gene: TRBJ2-7; clone size: many
CDR3 protein: CASSVQGGTNEKLFF; CDR3 DNA: TGTGCCAGCAGCGTCCAGGGAGGTACTAATGAAAAACTGTTTTTT; D gene: -; V gene: TRBV9; J gene: TRBJ1-4; clone size: many
CDR3 protein: CASTPSGWNTEAFF; CDR3 DNA: TGTGCCAGTACCCCTAGCGGGTGGAACACTGAAGCTTTCTTT; D gene: -; V gene: TRBV19; J gene: TRBJ1-1; clone size: many
CDR3 protein: CASSLDHPAVTGELFF; CDR3 DNA: TGCGCCAGCAGCTTGGACCATCCGGCCGTCACCGGGGAGCTGTTTTTT; D gene: -; V gene: TRBV5-1; J gene: TRBJ2-2; clone size: many
CDR3 protein: CASSSRLAGPQETQYF; CDR3 DNA: TGTGCCAGCAGCTCCAGACTAGCGGGCCCCCAAGAGACCCAGTACTTC; D gene: TRBD2; V gene: TRBV28; J gene: TRBJ2-5; clone size: many